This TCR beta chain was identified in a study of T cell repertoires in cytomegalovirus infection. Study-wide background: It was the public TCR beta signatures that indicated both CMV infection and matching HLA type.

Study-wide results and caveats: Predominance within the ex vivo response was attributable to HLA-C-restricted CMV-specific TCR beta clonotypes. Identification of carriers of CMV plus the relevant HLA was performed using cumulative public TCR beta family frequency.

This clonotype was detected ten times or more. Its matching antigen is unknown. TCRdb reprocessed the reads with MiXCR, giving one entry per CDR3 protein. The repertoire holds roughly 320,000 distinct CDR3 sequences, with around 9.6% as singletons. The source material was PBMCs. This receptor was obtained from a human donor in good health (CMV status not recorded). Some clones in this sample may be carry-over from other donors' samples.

The CDR3 is CASSLNRVEPQHF. DNA of the CDR3: TGTGCCAGCAGTTTAAATCGGGTAGAGCCCCAGCATTTT. This chain connects TRBV12-3 or TRBV12-4 to TRBJ1-5; D gene unclear. The CDR3 has 13 amino acids. V was shortened by 2 bases and J by 8 bases, with 10 bases between the two germline ends.